This T cell receptor beta chain was recorded in a study of response to subunit inactivated influenza vaccine. TCRdb re-called the RT-PCR reads with MiXCR, one entry per CDR3 protein. Among approximately 570,000 distinct CDR3 sequences listed, under 9% were seen once. Germline-derived CDR1 and CDR2 are SGHTS and YDEGEE. The CDR3 runs to 15 residues. Trimming removed 4 bases from V and 4 bases from J; junction bases left unmatched: 7. V gene TRBV5-8 combines with J gene TRBJ2-3, with 9 bases matching TRBD1. The sequencing used PBMCs from blood, collected roughly 24 months after vaccination. The sequence was collected from a man aged 50-75 years who received an inactivated influenza vaccine. The CDR3 DNA reads as TGTGCCAGCAGCCTTGGACAGGGGAGGTCAGATACGCAGTATTTT. Translated, it gives CASSLGQGRSDTQYF.